This record looks at one T cell receptor beta chain sequence and its context. Clones were sequenced by immunoSEQ multiplex PCR, and TCRdb holds only the in-frame ones, with some missing. The table records around 20,000 clones, 89% of them present only once. The sample is drawn from a study of T cell changes during pregnancy in multiple sclerosis. The V gene's germline CDR1 is SGHTS and CDR2 YDEGEE. With 0 bases removed from V and 3 bases from J, the gap between germline ends came to 10 bases. CDR3 length equals 14 residues. This sequence joins TRBV5-8 and TRBJ2-7, with D perhaps matching TRBD2 (5 bases). The sequence was collected from a female donor in good health, enrolled as a control in a pregnancy study. The sequenced sample was CD8+ T cells from peripheral blood mononuclear cells, obtained in the second trimester of pregnancy. CDR3 DNA sequence: TGTGCCAGCAGCTTGGTCGGCAGCGGCTACGAGCAGTACTTC. This codes for CASSLVGSGYEQYF.